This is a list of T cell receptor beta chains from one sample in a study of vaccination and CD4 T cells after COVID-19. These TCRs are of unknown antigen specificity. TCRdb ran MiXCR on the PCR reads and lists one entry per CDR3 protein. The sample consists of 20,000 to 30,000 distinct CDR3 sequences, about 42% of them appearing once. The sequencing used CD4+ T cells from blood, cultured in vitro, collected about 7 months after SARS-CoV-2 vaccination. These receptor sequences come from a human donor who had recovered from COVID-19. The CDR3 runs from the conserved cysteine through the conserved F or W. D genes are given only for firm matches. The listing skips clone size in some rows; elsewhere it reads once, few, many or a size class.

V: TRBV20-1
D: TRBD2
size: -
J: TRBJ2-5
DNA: TGCAGTGCTAGAGATACGGCGGGAGGGCTAGAGACCCAGTACTTC
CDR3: CSARDTAGGLETQYF

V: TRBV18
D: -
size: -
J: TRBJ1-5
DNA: TGTGCCAGCTCACCCGATAGACTCAGCAATCAGCCCCAGCATTTT
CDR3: CASSPDRLSNQPQHF

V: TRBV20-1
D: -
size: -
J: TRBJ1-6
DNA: TGCAGTGCTAATAGGGCTGGGGAGGGCTACTATAATTCACCCCTCCACTTT
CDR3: CSANRAGEGYYNSPLHF

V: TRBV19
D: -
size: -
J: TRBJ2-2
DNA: TGTGCCAGTAGTATGTCGCTACTGAACACCGGGGAGCTGTTTTTT
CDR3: CASSMSLLNTGELFF

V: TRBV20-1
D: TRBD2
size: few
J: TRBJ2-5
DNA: TGCAGTGCTTCCCTAGCGGTAGTTCAAGAGACCCAGTACTTC
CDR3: CSASLAVVQETQYF

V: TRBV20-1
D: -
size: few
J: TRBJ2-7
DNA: TGCAGTGCTAGATACTTTGGAAGCGGAAGCTCCTACGAGCAGTACTTC
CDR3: CSARYFGSGSSYEQYF

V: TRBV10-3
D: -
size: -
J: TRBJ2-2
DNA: TGTGCCATCAGTGAAGACTACAACACCGGGGAGCTGTTTTTT
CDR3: CAISEDYNTGELFF

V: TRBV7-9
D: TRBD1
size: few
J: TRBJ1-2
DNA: TGTGCCAGCAGCACTTTACGATCGCGGACAGGGACCTATGGCTACACCTTC
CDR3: CASSTLRSRTGTYGYTF

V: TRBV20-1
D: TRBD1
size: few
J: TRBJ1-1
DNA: TGCAGTGCCAACCGACAGGGTCTTGCTGAAGCTTTCTTT
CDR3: CSANRQGLAEAFF

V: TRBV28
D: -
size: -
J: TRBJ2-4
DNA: TGTGCCAGCAGTTTTGACCGGGGAAACATTCAGTACTTC
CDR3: CASSFDRGNIQYF

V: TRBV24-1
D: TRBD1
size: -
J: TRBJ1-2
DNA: TGTGCCACCAGTGATAACAGGGGCTATCCCGAGAACTATGGCTACACCTTC
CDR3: CATSDNRGYPENYGYTF

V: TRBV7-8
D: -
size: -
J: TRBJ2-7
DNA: TGTGCCAGCAGCTTACTGGGCGGTCCCTACGAGCAGTACTTC
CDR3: CASSLLGGPYEQYF

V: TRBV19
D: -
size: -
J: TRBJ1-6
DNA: TGTGCCAGTTCTAGGACACAGGGATGGAATTCACCCCTCCACTTT
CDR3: CASSRTQGWNSPLHF

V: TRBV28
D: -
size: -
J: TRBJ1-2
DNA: TGTGCCAACAGACGCCGACAGATAAACTATGGCTACACCTTC
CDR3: CANRRRQINYGYTF

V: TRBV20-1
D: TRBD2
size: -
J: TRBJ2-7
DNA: TGCAGTGCTACTCCCGGGACTAGCGGGAGCATTTTGTACGAGCAGTACTTC
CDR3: CSATPGTSGSILYEQYF

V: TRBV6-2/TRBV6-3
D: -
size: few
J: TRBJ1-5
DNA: TGTGCCAGCAGCCGTCAGGGAAGTCAGCCCCAGCATTTT
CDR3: CASSRQGSQPQHF

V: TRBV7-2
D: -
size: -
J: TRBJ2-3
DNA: TGTGCCAGCAGTGACAGTCGAACTAGCACAGATACGCAGTATTTT
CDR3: CASSDSRTSTDTQYF

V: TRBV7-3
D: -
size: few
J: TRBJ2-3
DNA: TGTGCCAGCAGCTTAGAGGCTAGCACAGATACGCAGTATTTT
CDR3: CASSLEASTDTQYF

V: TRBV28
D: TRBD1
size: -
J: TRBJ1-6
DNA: TGTGCCAGCCGTGGTTTGACAGGGGGCTCATCACCCCTCCACTTT
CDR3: CASRGLTGGSSPLHF

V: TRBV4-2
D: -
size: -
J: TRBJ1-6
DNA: TGTGCCAGCAGCCATTCTGGACAGACAAATTCACCCCTCCACTTT
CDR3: CASSHSGQTNSPLHF

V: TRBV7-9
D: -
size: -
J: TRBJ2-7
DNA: TGTGCCAGCAGCTTAGGGTGGGACTTCAGGGGGATATCCTACGAGCAGTACTTC
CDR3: CASSLGWDFRGISYEQYF

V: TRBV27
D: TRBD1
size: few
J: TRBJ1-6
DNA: TGTGCCAGCACCACATTGGACAGGGTATATTCACCCCTCCACTTT
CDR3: CASTTLDRVYSPLHF